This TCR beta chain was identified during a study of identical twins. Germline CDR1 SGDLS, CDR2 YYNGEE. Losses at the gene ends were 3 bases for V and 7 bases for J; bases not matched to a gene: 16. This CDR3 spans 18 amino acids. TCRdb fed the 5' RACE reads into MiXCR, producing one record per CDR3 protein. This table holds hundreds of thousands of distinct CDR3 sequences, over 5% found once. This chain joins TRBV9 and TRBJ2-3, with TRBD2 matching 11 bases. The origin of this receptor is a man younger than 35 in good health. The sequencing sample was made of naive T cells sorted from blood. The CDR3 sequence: CASSGGGGGTSGLNTQYF. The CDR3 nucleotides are TGTGCCAGCAGCGGAGGTGGCGGTGGGACTAGCGGCTTAAATACGCAGTATTTT. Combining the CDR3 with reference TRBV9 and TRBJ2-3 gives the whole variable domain DSGVTQTPKHLITATGQRVTLRCSPRSGDLSVYWYQQSLDQGLQFLIQYYNGEERAKGNILERFSAQQFPDLHSELNLSSLELGDSALYFCASSGGGGGTSGLNTQYFGPGTRLTVL.